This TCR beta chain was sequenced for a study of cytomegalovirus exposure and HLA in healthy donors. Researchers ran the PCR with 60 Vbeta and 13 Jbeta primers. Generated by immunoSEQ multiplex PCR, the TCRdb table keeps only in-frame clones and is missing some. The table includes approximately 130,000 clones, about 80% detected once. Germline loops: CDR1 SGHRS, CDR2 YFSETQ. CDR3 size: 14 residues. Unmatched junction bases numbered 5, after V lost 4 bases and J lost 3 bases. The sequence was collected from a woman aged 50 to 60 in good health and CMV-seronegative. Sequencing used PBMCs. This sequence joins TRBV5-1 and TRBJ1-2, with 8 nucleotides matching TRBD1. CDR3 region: CASSALQGDYGYTF. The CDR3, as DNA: TGCGCCAGCAGCGCCTTACAGGGGGACTATGGCTACACCTTC. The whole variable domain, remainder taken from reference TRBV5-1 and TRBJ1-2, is KAGVTQTPRYLIKTRGQQVTLSCSPISGHRSVSWYQQTPGQGLQFLFEYFSETQRNKGNFPGRFSGRQFSNSRSEMNVSTLELGDSALYLCASSALQGDYGYTFGSGTRLTVV.